The entry that follows covers one T cell receptor (beta chain) sequence. The antigen remains unidentified. The data were obtained in a study of glioma-infiltrating T cells. Study results and caveats: Above-expected tissue-blood divergence occurred in all gliomas, most in low-grade ones.

TCR alpha and beta CDR3 regions were amplified from RNA using iRepertoire nested multiplex PCR. TCRdb reanalysed the multiplex PCR reads using MiXCR and keeps one entry per CDR3 protein. The table lists roughly 130,000 distinct CDR3 sequences, roughly a quarter of them singletons. Sequencing was carried out using glioma tissue, nonneoplastic brain tissue, or PBMCs (not recorded which). The sequence came from a human donor with low-grade glioma or glioblastoma, undergoing nonglioma brain surgery, or in good health (not recorded which).

Here the CDR3 reads CASSSGRDYGYTF. In DNA, the CDR3 is TGTGCCAGCAGCTCGGGACGGGACTATGGCTACACCTTC. The gene calls are TRBV11-2 and TRBJ1-2; maybe TRBD1 (5 bases). Trimming took 4 bases from V and 3 from J, leaving 9 bases between them. CDR3 length equals 13 residues. Germline V gene lookup returns CDR1 SGHAT and CDR2 FQNNGV.